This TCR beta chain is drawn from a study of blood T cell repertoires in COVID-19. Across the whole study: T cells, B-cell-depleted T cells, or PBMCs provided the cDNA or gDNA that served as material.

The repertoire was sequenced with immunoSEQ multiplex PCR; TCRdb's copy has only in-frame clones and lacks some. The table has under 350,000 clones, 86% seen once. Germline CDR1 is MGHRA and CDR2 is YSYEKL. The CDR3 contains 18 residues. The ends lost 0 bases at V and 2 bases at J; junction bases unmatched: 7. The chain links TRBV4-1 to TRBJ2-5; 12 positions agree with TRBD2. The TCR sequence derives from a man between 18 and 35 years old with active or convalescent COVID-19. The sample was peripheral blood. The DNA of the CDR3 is TGCGCCAGCAGCCAAGATCCCGGACTAGCGGGGCGGCAAGAGACCCAGTACTTC. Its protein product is CASSQDPGLAGRQETQYF.